The 22 T cell receptor beta chains below were found in one sample sequenced in a study of cytomegalovirus exposure and HLA in healthy donors. 60 Vbeta and 13 Jbeta primers were used in PCR. Clones were read by immunoSEQ multiplex PCR, and TCRdb kept only the in-frame ones, dropping some. The table shows about 100,000 clones, with roughly 82% occurring only once. The sequencing input was PBMCs. These receptor sequences come from a man aged 50-59 years in good health and CMV-seronegative.

J is TRBJ2-7 and V is TRBV6-1, with 9 bases fitting TRBD2. The CDR3 totals 13 residues. Germline-derived CDR1 and CDR2 are MNHNS and SASEGT. V was clipped by 7 bases and J by 3 bases; unmatched bases: 4. The CDR3 here is CASTGTSFYEQYF. The CDR3 bases are TGTGCCAGCACCGGGACTAGCTTCTACGAGCAGTACTTC.

The genes are TRBV7-2 and TRBJ1-2; 8 nucleotides match TRBD1. Losses at the gene ends were 4 bases for V and 6 bases for J; bases not matched to a gene: 7. This CDR3 region has 14 residues. Germline V CDR1 and CDR2: SGHTA, FQGNSA. The DNA of the CDR3 is TGTGCCAGCAGCTCTTTGACAGGGGTGGATGGCTACACCTTC. Protein product: CASSSLTGVDGYTF. The whole variable domain, remainder taken from reference TRBV7-2 and TRBJ1-2, is GAGVSQSPSNKVTEKGKDVELRCDPISGHTALYWYRQSLGQGLEFLIYFQGNSAPDKSGLPSDRFSAERTGGSVSTLTIQRTQQEDSAVYLCASSSLTGVDGYTFGSGTRLTVV.

The sample holds one count of this clone. The genes are TRBV6-1 and TRBJ2-1, with TRBD1 as a possible D gene (6 bases). Germline CDR1 and CDR2: MNHNS and SASEGT. This CDR3 contains 11 residues. The CDR3 reads CVLVRGNEQFF. The CDR3 DNA is TGTGTCCTAGTCAGGGGCAATGAGCAGTTCTTC.

This chain joins TRBV4-2 and TRBJ2-1; 9 bases are shared with TRBD1. Germline loops: CDR1 LGHNA, CDR2 YNFKEQ. This CDR3 has 15 amino acids. V shed 3 bases and J 6 bases; nucleotides not matched to a gene: 6. The CDR3, as DNA: TGTGCCAGCAGCCAGAGGGACAGGGTACCCAATGAGCAGTTCTTC. Its translation is CASSQRDRVPNEQFF.

The chain links TRBV28 to TRBJ2-2, with a tentative D call TRBD2 (7 bases). Germline V gene lookup returns CDR1 MDHEN and CDR2 SYDVKM. There are 16 residues in the CDR3. Trimming stripped 3 bases from V and 6 bases from J, with 17 bases between. The CDR3 coding sequence is TGTGCCAGCAGTTTTATTCGAAGGGGGGGAGCCGGGGAGCTGTTTTTT. It codes for CASSFIRRGGAGELFF.

This clone appeared a few times. The chain combines TRBV11-1 with TRBJ2-1, with TRBD2 as a possible D gene (5 bases). This CDR3 contains 11 residues. Germline V gene lookup returns CDR1 SGHAT and CDR2 FQDESV (reference sequence). V gave up 6 bases and J gave up 12 bases, with 12 bases separating them. The CDR3 region is CASSTGSGQFF. CDR3 bases: TGTGCCAGCAGTACGGGCAGCGGGCAGTTCTTC.

This clone was counted between two and nine times. The chain is built from TRBV11-1 and TRBJ2-1, with D uncertain. Germline assignment: CDR1 SGHAT and CDR2 FQDESV (reference sequence). V lost 1 base and J 8 bases, leaving 12 bases between the germline ends. The CDR3 loop spans 14 amino acids. CDR3 loop: CASSLDPTRDEQFF. The CDR3 DNA reads TGTGCCAGCAGCTTAGACCCCACTCGGGATGAGCAGTTCTTC.

The chain carries TRBV10-3 and TRBJ2-3, with D perhaps matching TRBD2 (7 bases). CDR1 and CDR2 (germline): ENHRY, SYGVKD. The CDR3 is 16 residues long. Trimming left V 0 bases short and J 0 bases short, with 10 bases between. DNA of the CDR3: TGTGCCATCAGTGAGTCGAGGGGGGGGAGCACAGATACGCAGTATTTT. Its translation: CAISESRGGSTDTQYF.

CDR3 DNA sequence: TGTGCCAGCAACCCCCGAGGGTTCAACACTGAAGCTTTCTTT. Translating it yields CASNPRGFNTEAFF. The rearrangement links TRBV2 to TRBJ1-1; D remains ambiguous. The CDR3 is 14 amino acids. Germline CDR1 SNHLY, CDR2 FYNNEI. Trimming stripped 7 bases from V and 2 bases from J, with 14 bases between.

The rearrangement links TRBV7-7 to TRBJ2-5, with 8 bases identical to TRBD1. Unmatched junction bases numbered 7, after V lost 5 bases and J lost 5 bases. The CDR3 is 14 residues long. Per the germline V gene, CDR1 is SSHAT and CDR2 is FNYEAQ (reference sequence). The CDR3 DNA is TGTGCCAGCAGCCTGACAGGGGTGAAGGAGACCCAGTACTTC. This sequence encodes CASSLTGVKETQYF.

This sequence joins TRBV4-3 and TRBJ2-1, with 9 nucleotides matching TRBD2. The CDR3 consists of 16 residues. V trimming: 4 bases; J trimming: 7 bases; junction bases outside the gene matches: 11. Germline V CDR1 and CDR2: LGHNA, YSLEER. CDR3 loop: CASSPLLAGEGNEQFF. The CDR3 DNA reads as TGCGCCAGCAGCCCCCTCTTAGCGGGAGAGGGTAATGAGCAGTTCTTC.

V and J are TRBV6-1 and TRBJ2-7; no definite D call. The CDR3 is 12 amino acids. In germline, CDR1 is MNHNS, CDR2 SASEGT. Trimming stripped 7 bases from V and 0 bases from J, with 7 bases between. The CDR3 loop reads CASTPSSYEQYF. Written as DNA, the CDR3 is TGTGCCAGCACCCCGAGCTCCTACGAGCAGTACTTC.

The V call is TRBV4-2, the J call TRBJ2-5, with 7 nucleotides matching TRBD2. The trim removed 4 bases at V and 5 bases at J, leaving 4 bases unmatched. The germline gives CDR1 LGHNA, CDR2 YNFKEQ. The CDR3 extends over 13 amino acids. This CDR3 is CASSPMRGETQYF. The CDR3 nucleotides are TGTGCCAGCAGCCCCATGCGGGGGGAGACCCAGTACTTC.

This clone came up once. The V gene is TRBV6-1, the J gene TRBJ1-5; D uncertain. This CDR3 is built from 14 residues. V lost 5 bases and J 0 bases, leaving 8 bases between the germline ends. Germline V gene lookup returns CDR1 MNHNS and CDR2 SASEGT. CDR3: CASSTQYSNQPQHF. CDR3 nucleotides: TGTGCCAGCAGTACCCAGTATAGCAATCAGCCCCAGCATTTT.

This clone is a singleton in its sample. The rearrangement joins TRBV5-6 to TRBJ2-3; D remains unclear. The germline gives CDR1 SGHDT, CDR2 YYEEEE. The V end lost 3 bases, the J end lost 4 bases, and 9 bases lay between the germline ends. The CDR3 loop spans 13 amino acids. CDR3 DNA sequence: TGTGCCAGCAGCTCCCTACTCGCAGATACGCAGTATTTT. Protein product: CASSSLLADTQYF.

The V and J genes are TRBV25-1 and TRBJ2-5; 7 nucleotides align to TRBD1. The J call is doubtful: the DNA matches TRBJ2-7 better. Germline CDR1 and CDR2: MGHDK and SYGVNS. The CDR3 extends over 13 amino acids. DNA for the CDR3: TGTGCCAGCAGGGGACAGATTACCTACGAGCAGTACTTC. Translating gives CASRGQITYEQYF.

This clone came up a few times. The genes are TRBV30 and TRBJ1-2, with D possibly TRBD1 on 6 matching bases. Germline CDR1 is GTSNPN and CDR2 is SVGIG (reference sequence). The V and J ends lost 0 bases and 8 bases respectively, with 10 bases between them. The CDR3 is 12 residues long. The CDR3 is CAWSVPGGGYTF. The CDR3 bases are TGTGCCTGGAGTGTACCGGGGGGCGGCTACACCTTC. Complete variable domain (other parts from reference TRBV30 and TRBJ1-2): SQTIHQWPATLVQPVGSPLSLECTVEGTSNPNLYWYRQAAGRGLQLLFYSVGIGQISSEVPQNLSASRPQDRQFILSSKKLLLSDSGFYLCAWSVPGGGYTFGSGTRLTVV.

This clone was seen once. This CDR3 is CASSLRQGPSSYNSPLHF. The CDR3 DNA reads as TGTGCCAGCAGTCTACGACAGGGACCCAGCTCCTATAATTCACCCCTCCACTTT. The chain carries TRBV27 and TRBJ1-6; 7 positions agree with TRBD1. The V gene end was trimmed by 5 bases and the J gene end by 0 bases; junction bases not matched to a gene: 10. CDR3 length: 18 residues. From germline, CDR1 is MNHEY and CDR2 SMNVEV (reference sequence).

This chain links TRBV6-6 with TRBJ2-5; 8 positions agree with TRBD1. This CDR3 contains 15 residues. The trim removed 6 bases at V and 5 bases at J, leaving 11 bases unmatched. Germline V gene data show CDR1 as MNHNY and CDR2 as SVGAGI (reference sequence). The CDR3 coding sequence is TGTGCCAGCAGCTCTGGACAGGGTTGGGGGGAGACCCAGTACTTC. Translation: CASSSGQGWGETQYF.

CDR3 loop: CASSISGDEQYF. CDR3 DNA: TGTGCCAGTAGTATTTCAGGGGACGAGCAGTACTTC. The rearrangement joins TRBV19 to TRBJ2-7, with D possibly matching TRBD1 (6 bases). The ends were cut back, 3 bases at V and 5 bases at J, with 8 bases in the middle. Germline CDR1 and CDR2: LNHDA and SQIVND (reference sequence). CDR3 size: 12 residues.

The CDR3 loop reads CASSSLTEQFF. CDR3 bases: TGTGCCAGCAGTAGCTTAACTGAGCAGTTCTTC. This chain connects TRBV7-9 to TRBJ2-1; D gene unclear. Germline assignment: CDR1 SEHNR and CDR2 FQNEAQ (reference sequence). V was clipped by 6 bases and J by 9 bases, with 9 bases between them. The CDR3 extends over 11 amino acids.

The genes are TRBV7-9 and TRBJ2-1, with D possibly TRBD2 on 7 matching bases. The V gene lost 4 bases and the J gene lost 4 bases, with 20 bases spanning the gap. The CDR3 is 17 residues long. CDR1 is SEHNR, CDR2 FQNEAQ, per germline (reference sequence). The CDR3 DNA follows: TGTGCCAGCAGCTCCTCCGGCGGGGGCGGGAGTTACAATGAGCAGTTCTTC. It translates to CASSSSGGGGSYNEQFF.